A single sample gave rise to the 15 T cell receptor beta chains below, sequenced in a study of T-cell reconstitution after alpha-beta-depleted transplantation in children. Molecular barcoding with unique molecular identifiers was used for the TCRbeta library. MiXCR, run by TCRdb on the PCR reads, gives a single entry per CDR3 protein. The table lists nearly 250,000 distinct CDR3 sequences, 6.5% to 10% of them singletons. This specimen consisted of PBMCs, mostly from graft donor cells, obtained 180 days after TCRalphabeta/CD19-depleted stem cell transplant. The source is a male patient younger than 18 who had a stem cell transplant for acute lymphoblastic leukemia, so the T cells may come from the graft donor.

This clonotype has at least ten counts. The genes are TRBV6-5 and TRBJ2-5, with D perhaps assigned TRBD1 or TRBD2 (6 bases each). With 3 bases removed from V and 7 bases from J, the gap between germline ends came to 21 bases. The germline V gene has CDR1 MNHEY and CDR2 SVGAGI. This CDR3 comprises 16 residues. For the CDR3, the DNA is TGTGCCAGCAGTTATTCGCCCGTCGGGGGCGAACGGACCCAGTACTTC. Translated, it gives CASSYSPVGGERTQYF.

In this sample, this clonotype turned up many times. Relative to the germline gene, one junction end is altered; a read error may explain this. J is TRBJ2-5 and V is TRBV27; 7 bases are a match to TRBD1. The germline V gene has CDR1 MNHEY and CDR2 SMNVEV (reference sequence). This CDR3 comprises 15 residues. The CDR3 sequence is CASSFGTARQETQYF. In DNA, the CDR3 is TGTGCCAGCAGTTTCGGGACAGCCCGACAAGAGACCCAGTATTTC.

The rearrangement links TRBV10-2 to TRBJ2-3, with TRBD2 matching over 7 bases. V was pared by 8 bases and J by 4 bases, with 3 bases of the junction left unmatched. The length of the CDR3 is 12 residues. Germline values: CDR1 WSHSY, CDR2 SAAADI. The CDR3 DNA reads TGCGCCAGCCGGACTAGTCCAGATACGCAGTATTTT. This encodes CASRTSPDTQYF.

This clonotype has ten or more counts. The chain has TRBV6-5 and TRBJ1-1, with D possibly TRBD1 on 6 matching bases. V lost 2 bases, J lost 1 base, and 11 bases lay in between. This CDR3 is built from 15 residues. The V gene's germline CDR1 is MNHEY and CDR2 SVGAGI. Here the CDR3 DNA reads TGTGCCAGCAGTTACCGGACAGTAAAGAACACTGAAGCTTTCTTT. Translated, it gives CASSYRTVKNTEAFF.

The sample holds many counts of this clonotype. The chain links TRBV10-3 to TRBJ2-5; maybe TRBD2 (5 bases). The germline gives CDR1 ENHRY, CDR2 SYGVKD. The CDR3 runs to 15 residues. The V gene lost 0 bases and the J gene lost 7 bases, with 15 bases spanning the gap. CDR3 in amino acids: CAISESRRNEGTQYF. The CDR3 DNA sequence: TGTGCCATCAGTGAGTCGAGGAGGAATGAAGGGACCCAGTACTTC.

In this sample, this clonotype turned up a few times. The chain is built from TRBV6-1 and TRBJ2-5; TRBD1 matches 7 bases. This CDR3 comprises 13 residues. With 6 bases clipped from V and 1 base from J, the junction kept 2 bases outside the gene matches. Germline V gene sequence: CDR1 MNHNS, CDR2 SASEGT. CDR3 in amino acids: CASRGQFQETQYF. The DNA of the CDR3 is TGTGCCAGCAGGGGACAGTTCCAAGAGACCCAGTACTTC.

In this sample, this clonotype turned up many times. The gene calls are TRBV4-1 and TRBJ2-3, with D perhaps matching TRBD2 (5 bases). The CDR3 has 14 amino acids. V was trimmed by 0 bases and J by 7 bases, leaving 11 bases between them. Germline CDR1 MGHRA, CDR2 YSYEKL. The CDR3 region is CASSQDGRRNTQYF. The DNA for the CDR3 is TGCGCCAGCAGCCAAGACGGGCGGAGGAATACGCAGTATTTT.

This clonotype was seen at least ten times. The chain couples TRBV11-2 to TRBJ2-4, with 9 bases aligning to TRBD1. CDR3 size: 15 residues. The V segment lost 3 bases and the J segment 1 base; nucleotides outside the gene matches: 1. Germline CDR1 is SGHAT and CDR2 is FQNNGV. Here the CDR3 reads CASSFGQGAKNIQYF. The DNA for the CDR3 is TGTGCCAGCAGCTTCGGACAGGGGGCCAAAAACATTCAGTACTTC.

At least ten counts were recorded for this clonotype. This chain joins TRBV4-3 and TRBJ1-1; D remains ambiguous. Trimming removed 0 bases at V and 1 base at J, with 9 bases between. CDR3 length: 15 residues. CDR1 and CDR2 from the germline V gene are LGHNA and YSLEER. The DNA of the CDR3 is TGCGCCAGCAGCCAAGATCTGGGCGGGAACACTGAAGCTTTCTTT. This gives the protein CASSQDLGGNTEAFF.

This clonotype was detected many times. This chain uses TRBV20-1 with TRBJ1-6; D gene unclear. Between the trimmed V and J ends, which lost 2 bases and 6 bases, there was a span of 8 bases. This CDR3 has 13 residues. The germline V gene encodes CDR1 DFQATT and CDR2 SNEGSKA (reference sequence). The CDR3 coding sequence is TGCAGTGCTAGACCAGGACCTAATTCACCCCTCCACTTT. Translation gives CSARPGPNSPLHF.

V and J are TRBV12-3 or TRBV12-4 and TRBJ2-4; TRBD2 matches at 11 bases. The CDR3 contains 18 residues. Germline trimming cut 5 bases from V and 0 bases from J; bases unmatched to any gene: 9. The CDR3 bases are TGTGCCAGCAGTGGACTAGCGGGCGCCCCTCTAGCCAAAAACATTCAGTACTTC. Its protein is CASSGLAGAPLAKNIQYF.

This clonotype was seen ten or more times. V usage is TRBV5-1 and J usage is TRBJ1-4, with TRBD1 as a possible D gene (5 bases). This CDR3 has 15 amino acids. Trimming took off 0 bases at V and 5 bases at J, with 11 bases between the two ends. CDR1 SGHRS and CDR2 YFSETQ come from the germline V gene. CDR3: CASSLAGVKNEKLFF. The CDR3 DNA reads as TGCGCCAGCAGCTTGGCGGGGGTGAAGAATGAAAAACTGTTTTTT.

This clonotype was seen more than once but under ten times. V usage is TRBV7-3 and J usage is TRBJ2-1; TRBD1 matches at 7 bases. CDR3 length: 17 residues. J gave up 0 bases and V 5 bases, and 10 bases lay outside the gene matches. Germline CDR1 SGHTA, CDR2 FQGTGA. The CDR3 DNA is TGTGCCAGCAGCCCTTCGGACAGGCCGAGCTCCTACAATGAGCAGTTCTTC. As protein: CASSPSDRPSSYNEQFF.

In regard to this clonotype: Just one base apart from a much larger clone, this may be a read error. The chain recombines TRBV5-5 with TRBJ2-2; D call uncertain. The CDR3 extends over 17 amino acids. Per germline, CDR1 SGHKS and CDR2 YYEKEE (reference sequence). The CDR3 is CASSSLVRSANTRELFF. The CDR3 DNA sequence: TGTGCCAGCAGCAGCCTTGTCAGAAGCGCGAACACCAGGGAGCTGTTTTTT.

This clonotype was observed at least ten times. V usage is TRBV20-1 and J usage is TRBJ1-4; TRBD1 aligns across 10 bases. The V gene's germline CDR1 is DFQATT and CDR2 SNEGSKA (reference sequence). The CDR3 sequence is 16 residues long. V shed 3 bases, J shed 3 bases, and the junction held 7 bases outside the gene matches. In DNA form, the CDR3 reads TGCAGTGCTAGTATGTGGACAGGGGGGCCTAATGAAAAACTGTTTTTT. It is translated as CSASMWTGGPNEKLFF.